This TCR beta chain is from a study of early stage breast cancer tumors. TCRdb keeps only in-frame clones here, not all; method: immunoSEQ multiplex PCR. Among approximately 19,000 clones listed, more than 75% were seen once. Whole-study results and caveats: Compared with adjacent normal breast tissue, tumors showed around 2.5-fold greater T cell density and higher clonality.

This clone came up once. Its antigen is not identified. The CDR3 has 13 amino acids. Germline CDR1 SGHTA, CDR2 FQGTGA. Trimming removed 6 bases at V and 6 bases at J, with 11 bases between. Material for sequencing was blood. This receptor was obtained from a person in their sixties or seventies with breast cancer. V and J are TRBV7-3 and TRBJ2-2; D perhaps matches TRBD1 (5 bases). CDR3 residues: CASSKQAAGELFF. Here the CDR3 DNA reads TGTGCCAGCAGTAAACAGGCAGCCGGGGAGCTGTTTTTT.